This note documents a single T cell receptor beta chain sequence. Its antigen is undetermined. These data belong to a study of cytomegalovirus exposure and HLA in healthy donors. V lost 3 bases to trimming and J lost 4 bases, with 13 bases between them. Germline loops: CDR1 MRHNA, CDR2 SNTAGT. The CDR3 runs to 15 residues. Donors showed nominal health when sampled, although they likely had unrecorded immune exposures. Study-wide results and caveats: The classifier reportedly diagnosed cytomegalovirus status with high specificity and sensitivity.

Primers for the PCR totalled 60 Vbeta and 13 Jbeta. Sequencing was performed with immunoSEQ multiplex PCR; in TCRdb, only in-frame clones are kept and a portion is missing. The table has 90,000 to 120,000 clones, roughly 87% seen once. The TCR comes from a man in his thirties or forties in good health and CMV-seropositive. Sequencing was carried out using PBMCs. V usage is TRBV6-4 and J usage is TRBJ2-1, with TRBD1 as a possible D gene (6 bases). The CDR3 DNA reads as TGTGCCAGCAGTGAGCAGGTGGGACAATACAATGAGCAGTTCTTC. Amino acid sequence: CASSEQVGQYNEQFF.